This TCR beta chain emerged from a study of cytomegalovirus exposure and HLA in healthy donors. PCR employed 60 Vbeta and 13 Jbeta primers. Clones were read by immunoSEQ multiplex PCR, and TCRdb kept only the in-frame ones, dropping some. Of more than 130,000 clones listed, roughly three quarters are singletons. The CDR3 has 15 amino acids. Losses at the gene ends were 1 base for V and 7 bases for J; bases not matched to a gene: 8. Germline V CDR1 and CDR2: SGHTA, FQGNSA. This chain joins TRBV7-2 and TRBJ1-2; TRBD1 aligns across 8 bases. The source is a woman aged 50 to 60 in good health and CMV-seronegative. Sample: PBMCs. CDR3 region: CASSLEPQGATGYTF. For the CDR3, the DNA is TGTGCCAGCAGCTTAGAGCCCCAGGGGGCCACTGGCTACACCTTC.